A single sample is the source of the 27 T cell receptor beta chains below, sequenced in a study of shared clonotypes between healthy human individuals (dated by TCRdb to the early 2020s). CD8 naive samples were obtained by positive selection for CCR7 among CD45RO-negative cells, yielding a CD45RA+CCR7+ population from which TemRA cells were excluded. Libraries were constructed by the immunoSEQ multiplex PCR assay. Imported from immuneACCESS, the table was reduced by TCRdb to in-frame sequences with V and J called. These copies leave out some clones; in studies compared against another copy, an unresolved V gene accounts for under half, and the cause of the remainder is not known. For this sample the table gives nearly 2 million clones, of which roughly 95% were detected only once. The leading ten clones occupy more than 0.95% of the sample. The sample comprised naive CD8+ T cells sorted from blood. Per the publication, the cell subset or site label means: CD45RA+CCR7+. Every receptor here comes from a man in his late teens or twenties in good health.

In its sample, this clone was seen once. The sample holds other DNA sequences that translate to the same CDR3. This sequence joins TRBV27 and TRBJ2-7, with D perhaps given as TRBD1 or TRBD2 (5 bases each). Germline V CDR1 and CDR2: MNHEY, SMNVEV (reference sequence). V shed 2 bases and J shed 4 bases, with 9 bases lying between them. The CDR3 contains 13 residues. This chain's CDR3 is CASSLLGPYEQYF. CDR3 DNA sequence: TGTGCCAGCAGTTTACTGGGACCTTACGAGCAGTACTTC.

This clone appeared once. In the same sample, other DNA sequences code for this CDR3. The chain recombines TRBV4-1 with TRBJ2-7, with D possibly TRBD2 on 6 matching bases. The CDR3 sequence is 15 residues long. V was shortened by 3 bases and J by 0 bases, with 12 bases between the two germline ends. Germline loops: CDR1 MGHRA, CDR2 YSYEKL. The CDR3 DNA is TGCGCCAGCAGCCAGGGACTGGGGAGCTCCTACGAGCAGTACTTC. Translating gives CASSQGLGSSYEQYF.

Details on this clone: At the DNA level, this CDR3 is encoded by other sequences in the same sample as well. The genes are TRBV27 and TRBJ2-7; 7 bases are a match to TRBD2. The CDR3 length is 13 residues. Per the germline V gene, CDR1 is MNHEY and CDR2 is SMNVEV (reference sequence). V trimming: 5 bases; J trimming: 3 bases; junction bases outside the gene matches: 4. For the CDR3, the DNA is TGTGCCAGCAGTCTGACTAGCAGCTACGAGCAGTACTTC. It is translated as CASSLTSSYEQYF.

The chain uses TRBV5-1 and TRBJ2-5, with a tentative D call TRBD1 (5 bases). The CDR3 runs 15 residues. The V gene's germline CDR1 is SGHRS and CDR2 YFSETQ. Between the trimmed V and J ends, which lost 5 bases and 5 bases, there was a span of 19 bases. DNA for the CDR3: TGCGCCAGCAGTTCCCCGACAGAGTGGGATGAGACCCAGTACTTC. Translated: CASSSPTEWDETQYF.

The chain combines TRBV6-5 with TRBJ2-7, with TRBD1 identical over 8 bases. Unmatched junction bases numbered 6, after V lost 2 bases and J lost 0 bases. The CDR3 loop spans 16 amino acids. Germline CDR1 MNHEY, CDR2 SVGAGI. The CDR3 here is CASSYTYRGNSYEQYF. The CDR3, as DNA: TGTGCCAGCAGTTACACCTACAGGGGGAACTCCTACGAGCAGTACTTC.

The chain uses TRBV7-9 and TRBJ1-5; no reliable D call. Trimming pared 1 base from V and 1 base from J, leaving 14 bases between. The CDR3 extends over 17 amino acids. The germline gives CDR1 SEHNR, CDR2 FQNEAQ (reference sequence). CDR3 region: CASSLGWEGLSNQPQHF. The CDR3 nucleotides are TGTGCCAGCAGCTTAGGGTGGGAAGGGTTAAGCAATCAGCCCCAGCATTTT. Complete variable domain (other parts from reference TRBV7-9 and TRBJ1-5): DTGVSQNPRHKITKRGQNVTFRCDPISEHNRLYWYRQTLGQGPEFLTYFQNEAQLEKSRLLSDRFSAERPKGSFSTLEIQRTEQGDSAMYLCASSLGWEGLSNQPQHFGDGTRLSIL.

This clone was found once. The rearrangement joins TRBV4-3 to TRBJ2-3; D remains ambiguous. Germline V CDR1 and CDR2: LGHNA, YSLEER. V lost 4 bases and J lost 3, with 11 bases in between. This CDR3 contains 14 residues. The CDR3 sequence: CASSPSVGTDTQYF. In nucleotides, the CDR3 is TGCGCCAGCAGCCCTTCAGTGGGTACAGATACGCAGTATTTT.

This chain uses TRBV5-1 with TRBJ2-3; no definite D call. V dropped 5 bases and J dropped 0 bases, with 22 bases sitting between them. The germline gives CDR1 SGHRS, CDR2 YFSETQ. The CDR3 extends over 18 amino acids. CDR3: CASSLGMATARSTDTQYF. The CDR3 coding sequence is TGCGCCAGCAGTCTTGGGATGGCAACCGCCCGAAGCACAGATACGCAGTATTTT. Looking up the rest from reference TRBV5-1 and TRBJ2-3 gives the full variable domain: KAGVTQTPRYLIKTRGQQVTLSCSPISGHRSVSWYQQTPGQGLQFLFEYFSETQRNKGNFPGRFSGRQFSNSRSEMNVSTLELGDSALYLCASSLGMATARSTDTQYFGPGTRLTVL.

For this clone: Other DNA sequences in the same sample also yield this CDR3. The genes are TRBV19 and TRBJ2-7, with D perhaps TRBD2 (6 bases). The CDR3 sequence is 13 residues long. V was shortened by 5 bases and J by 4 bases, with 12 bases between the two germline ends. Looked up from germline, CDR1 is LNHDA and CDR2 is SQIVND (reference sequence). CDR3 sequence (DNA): TGTGCCAGTAGTTCAACCGGGGGATACGAGCAGTACTTC. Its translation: CASSSTGGYEQYF.

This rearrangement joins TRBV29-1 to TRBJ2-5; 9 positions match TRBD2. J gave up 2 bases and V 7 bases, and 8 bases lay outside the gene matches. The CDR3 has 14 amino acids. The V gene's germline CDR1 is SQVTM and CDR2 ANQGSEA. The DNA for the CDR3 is TGCAGCGCAGTAGGACTAGCGATGCAAGAGACCCAGTACTTC. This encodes CSAVGLAMQETQYF.

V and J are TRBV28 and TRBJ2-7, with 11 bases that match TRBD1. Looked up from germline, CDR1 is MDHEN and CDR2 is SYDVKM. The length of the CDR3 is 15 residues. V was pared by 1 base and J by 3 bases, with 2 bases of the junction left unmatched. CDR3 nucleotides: TGTGCCAGCAGTTTATTGGGACAGGGGGACTACGAGCAGTACTTC. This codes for CASSLLGQGDYEQYF.

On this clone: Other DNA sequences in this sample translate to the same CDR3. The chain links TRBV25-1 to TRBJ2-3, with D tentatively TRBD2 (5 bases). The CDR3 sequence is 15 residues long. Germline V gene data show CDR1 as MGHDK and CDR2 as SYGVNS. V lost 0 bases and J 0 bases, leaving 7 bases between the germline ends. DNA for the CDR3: TGTGCCAGCAGTGAATATGGCGGGAGCACAGATACGCAGTATTTT. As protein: CASSEYGGSTDTQYF.

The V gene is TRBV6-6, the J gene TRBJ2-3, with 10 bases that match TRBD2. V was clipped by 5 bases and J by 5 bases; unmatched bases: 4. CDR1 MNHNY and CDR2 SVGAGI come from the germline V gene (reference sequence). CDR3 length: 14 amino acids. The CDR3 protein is CASSLAGVRDTQYF. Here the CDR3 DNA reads TGTGCCAGCAGTCTAGCGGGAGTTAGAGATACGCAGTATTTT.

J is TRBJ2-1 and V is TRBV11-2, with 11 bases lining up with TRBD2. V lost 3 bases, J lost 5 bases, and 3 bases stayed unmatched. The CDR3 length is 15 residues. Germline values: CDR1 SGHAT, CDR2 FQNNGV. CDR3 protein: CASSLGLAANNEQFF. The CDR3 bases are TGTGCCAGCAGCTTGGGACTAGCGGCAAACAATGAGCAGTTCTTC.

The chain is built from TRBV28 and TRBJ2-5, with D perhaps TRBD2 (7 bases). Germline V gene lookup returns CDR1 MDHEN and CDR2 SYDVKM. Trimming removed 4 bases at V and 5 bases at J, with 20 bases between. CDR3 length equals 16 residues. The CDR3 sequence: CASSYLAGAPLETQYF. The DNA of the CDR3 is TGTGCCAGCAGTTATTTGGCGGGGGCGCCCCTGGAGACCCAGTACTTC.

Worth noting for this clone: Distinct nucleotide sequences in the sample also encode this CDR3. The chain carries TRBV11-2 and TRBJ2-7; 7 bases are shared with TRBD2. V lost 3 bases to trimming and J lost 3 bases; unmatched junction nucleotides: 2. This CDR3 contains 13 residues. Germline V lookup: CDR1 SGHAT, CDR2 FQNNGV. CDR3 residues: CASSLGGSYEQYF. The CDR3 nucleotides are TGTGCCAGCAGCTTGGGGGGGAGCTACGAGCAGTACTTC.

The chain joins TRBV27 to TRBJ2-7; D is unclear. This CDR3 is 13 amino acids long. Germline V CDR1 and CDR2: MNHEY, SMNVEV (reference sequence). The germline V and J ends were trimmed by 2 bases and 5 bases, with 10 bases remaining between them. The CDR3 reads CASSLGSANEQYF. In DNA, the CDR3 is TGTGCCAGCAGTTTAGGGTCGGCAAACGAGCAGTACTTC.

CDR3 amino acids: CASSPPTSNQPQHF. DNA for the CDR3: TGTGCCAGCAGCCCCCCCACGAGCAATCAGCCCCAGCATTTT. The rearrangement uses TRBV7-9 and TRBJ1-5; no clear D. Germline V CDR1 and CDR2: SEHNR, FQNEAQ (reference sequence). V gave up 5 bases and J gave up 1 base, with 9 bases separating them. The CDR3 is 14 residues long. Combining the CDR3 with reference TRBV7-9 and TRBJ1-5 gives the whole variable domain DTGVSQNPRHKITKRGQNVTFRCDPISEHNRLYWYRQTLGQGPEFLTYFQNEAQLEKSRLLSDRFSAERPKGSFSTLEIQRTEQGDSAMYLCASSPPTSNQPQHFGDGTRLSIL.

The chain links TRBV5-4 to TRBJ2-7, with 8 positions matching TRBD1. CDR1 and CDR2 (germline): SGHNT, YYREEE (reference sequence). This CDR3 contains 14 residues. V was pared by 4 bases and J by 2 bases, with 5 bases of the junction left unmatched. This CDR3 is CASSPRDRTYEQYF. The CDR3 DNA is TGTGCCAGCAGCCCCCGGGACAGGACCTACGAGCAGTACTTC.

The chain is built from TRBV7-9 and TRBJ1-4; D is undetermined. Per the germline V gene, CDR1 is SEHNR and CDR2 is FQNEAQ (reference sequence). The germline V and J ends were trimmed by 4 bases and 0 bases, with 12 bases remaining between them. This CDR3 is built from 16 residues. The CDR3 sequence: CASSYPEESTNEKLFF. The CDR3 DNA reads TGTGCCAGCAGCTACCCCGAGGAGTCAACTAATGAAAAACTGTTTTTT.

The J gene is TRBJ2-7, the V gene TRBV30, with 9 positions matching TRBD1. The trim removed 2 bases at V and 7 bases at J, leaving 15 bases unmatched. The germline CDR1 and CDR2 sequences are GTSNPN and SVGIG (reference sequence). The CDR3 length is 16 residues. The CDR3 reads CAWSPTFGTGPAEQYF. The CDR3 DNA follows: TGTGCCTGGAGTCCCACCTTCGGGACAGGGCCAGCAGAGCAGTACTTC. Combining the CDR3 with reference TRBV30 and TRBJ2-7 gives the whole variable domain SQTIHQWPATLVQPVGSPLSLECTVEGTSNPNLYWYRQAAGRGLQLLFYSVGIGQISSEVPQNLSASRPQDRQFILSSKKLLLSDSGFYLCAWSPTFGTGPAEQYFGPGTRLTVT.

For the CDR3, the DNA is TGTGCCAGCAGCTTAGCTTGGGGGAGCACTGAAGCTTTCTTT. Translating gives CASSLAWGSTEAFF. The chain carries TRBV7-8 and TRBJ1-1; possibly TRBD1 for D (5 bases). V was trimmed by 0 bases and J by 4 bases, leaving 9 bases between them. CDR1 SGHVS and CDR2 FQNEAQ come from the germline V gene. This CDR3 spans 14 amino acids.

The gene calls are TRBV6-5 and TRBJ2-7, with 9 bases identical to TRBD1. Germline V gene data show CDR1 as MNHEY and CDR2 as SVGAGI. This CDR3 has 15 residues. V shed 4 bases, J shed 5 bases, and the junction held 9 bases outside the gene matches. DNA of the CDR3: TGTGCCAGCAGTTCTGAGACAGGGGGGACGAACGAGCAGTACTTC. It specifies CASSSETGGTNEQYF.

The CDR3 DNA is TGTGCCAGCAGTGAAGCTCAGCAGTTCTTC. It codes for CASSEAQQFF. The chain joins TRBV6-1 to TRBJ2-1; unclear D gene. Deletions cut 0 bases from V and 11 bases from J, with 2 bases between. CDR1 is MNHNS, CDR2 SASEGT, per germline. There are 10 residues in the CDR3.

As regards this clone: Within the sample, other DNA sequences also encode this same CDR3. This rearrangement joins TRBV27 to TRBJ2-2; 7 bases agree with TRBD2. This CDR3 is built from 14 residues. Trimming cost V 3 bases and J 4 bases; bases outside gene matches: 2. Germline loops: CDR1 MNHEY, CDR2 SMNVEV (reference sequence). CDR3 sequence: CASSLGGVTGELFF. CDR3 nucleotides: TGTGCCAGCAGTTTGGGAGGGGTCACCGGGGAGCTGTTTTTT.

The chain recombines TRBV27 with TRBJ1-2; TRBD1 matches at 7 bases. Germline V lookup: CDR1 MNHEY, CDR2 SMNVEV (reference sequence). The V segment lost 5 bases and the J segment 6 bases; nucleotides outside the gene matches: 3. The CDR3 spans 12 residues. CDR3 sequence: CASSEQGHGYTF. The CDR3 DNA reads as TGTGCCAGCAGTGAACAGGGGCATGGCTACACCTTC.

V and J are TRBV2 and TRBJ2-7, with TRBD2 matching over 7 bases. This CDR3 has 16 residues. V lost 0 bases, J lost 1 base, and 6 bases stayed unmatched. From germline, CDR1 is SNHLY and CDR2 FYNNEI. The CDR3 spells CASSEAAGDPSYEQYF. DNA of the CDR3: TGTGCCAGCAGTGAAGCGGCGGGGGACCCATCCTACGAGCAGTACTTC.